Each of the 26 T cell receptor beta chains below was sequenced from the same sample in a study of T cells in localized non-small cell lung cancer. Repertoires were generated with immunoSEQ multiplex PCR, while TCRdb's copy carries only in-frame clones and drops some. The repertoire consists of roughly 5,100 clones, with 25% to 30% occurring once and the leading ten covering approximately 4.6%. The input for sequencing was lung tumor tissue, taken before any cancer treatment. Receptors originate from a female donor over 55 with stage I lung adenocarcinoma.

This clone has a handful of counts. The V and J genes are TRBV6-8 and TRBJ1-5; tentatively, D is TRBD1 (5 bases). Germline V lookup: CDR1 MNHGY, CDR2 SAAAGT. V lost 10 bases to trimming and J lost 4 bases, with 14 bases between them. The CDR3 is 13 residues long. CDR3 region: CAIRGDRNQPQHF. CDR3 DNA sequence: TGTGCCATCAGAGGGGACCGGAATCAGCCCCAGCATTTT.

CDR3 residues: CASSYLREEQFF. CDR3 DNA: TGTGCCAGCAGTTATCTGAGGGAAGAGCAGTTCTTC. The chain carries TRBV6-8 and TRBJ2-1; tentative D call: TRBD2 (5 bases). This CDR3 region has 12 residues. V lost 3 bases to trimming and J lost 10 bases, with 10 bases between them. Germline values: CDR1 MNHGY, CDR2 SAAAGT.

The table lists this clone with a count of one. The rearrangement joins TRBV28 to TRBJ1-4; D uncertain. CDR1 and CDR2 from the germline V gene are MDHEN and SYDVKM. Trimming cost V 3 bases and J 4 bases, with 9 bases left between them. The CDR3 runs 14 residues. The CDR3 spells CASSFVSHNEKLFF. As DNA, the CDR3 is TGTGCCAGCAGTTTTGTCAGCCATAATGAAAAACTGTTTTTT.

The genes are TRBV6-8 and TRBJ1-1; 10 bases agree with TRBD1. J gave up 5 bases and V 6 bases, and 6 bases lay outside the gene matches. The CDR3 totals 14 residues. Germline CDR1 reads MNHGY; CDR2 reads SAAAGT. This chain's CDR3 is CASRGTGDRTEAFF. The CDR3 region has the DNA TGTGCCAGCAGAGGGACAGGGGACAGAACTGAAGCTTTCTTT.

The chain joins TRBV5-1 to TRBJ2-5, with a weak D call TRBD1 (6 bases). In germline, CDR1 is SGHRS, CDR2 YFSETQ. The V end was cut by 0 bases, the J end by 5 bases, with 11 bases between. CDR3 length equals 14 residues. The CDR3 sequence is CASSLDRVRETQYF. CDR3 DNA: TGCGCCAGCAGCTTGGACAGGGTTCGGGAGACCCAGTACTTC.

This clone was observed a few times. The chain is built from TRBV11-3 and TRBJ2-2, with D tentatively TRBD1 or TRBD2 (5 bases each). Trimming removed 7 bases from V and 3 bases from J, with 18 bases in between. This CDR3 has 16 residues. Looked up from germline, CDR1 is SGHNT and CDR2 is YENEEA. DNA for the CDR3: TGTGCCAGCACCTCTGGACGAGGGGCTTACACCGGGGAGCTGTTTTTT. This encodes CASTSGRGAYTGELFF.

This clone was detected many times. V is TRBV6-8 and J is TRBJ2-5; unclear D gene. This CDR3 is 15 amino acids long. Germline CDR1 and CDR2: MNHGY and SAAAGT. Deletions cut 7 bases from V and 3 bases from J, with 18 bases between. CDR3 nucleotide sequence: TGTGCCAGCAAACACGGGCTGGCCAGAAAAGAGACCCAGTACTTC. Translation: CASKHGLARKETQYF.

The chain couples TRBV7-4 to TRBJ2-5; 10 bases map to TRBD2. The CDR3 sequence is 15 residues long. Per the germline V gene, CDR1 is SGHVT and CDR2 is SQSDAQ. Trimming removed 4 bases from V and 1 base from J; junction bases left unmatched: 3. The CDR3, as DNA: TGTGCCAGCAGCTCGGGACTAGCGTCCCAAGAGACCCAGTACTTC. It specifies CASSSGLASQETQYF.

This clone is categorized as medium-sized. The chain joins TRBV6-8 to TRBJ2-3; D is unclear. The CDR3 totals 15 residues. With 2 bases removed from V and 1 base from J, the gap between germline ends came to 10 bases. Germline-derived CDR1 and CDR2 are MNHGY and SAAAGT. The CDR3 is CASSYGLDGTDTQYF. In DNA, the CDR3 is TGTGCCAGCAGTTACGGGCTAGACGGCACAGATACGCAGTATTTT.

This clone was detected only a few times. The gene calls are TRBV1 and TRBJ1-5. TRBV1 is termed a pseudogene. The length of the CDR3 is 20 residues. The CDR3 nucleotides read TGCGCCAGCAGCCAATTGGTGACCCTCGGAGGGTCCTCGAGCAATCAGCCCCAGCATTTT. Translating it yields CASSQLVTLGGSSSNQPQHF.

This sequence joins TRBV6-8 and TRBJ2-1, with 12 bases matching TRBD1. V lost 4 bases and J lost 9; bases outside the gene matches: 4. From germline, CDR1 is MNHGY and CDR2 SAAAGT. The CDR3 has 14 amino acids. In DNA, the CDR3 is TGTGCCAGCAGTTCGGGACAGGGGGCTGGTGAGCAGTTCTTC. Its protein is CASSSGQGAGEQFF.

The table lists this clone with a few counts. CDR3 nucleotide sequence: TGTGCCAGCAGCGTCGCCGGGACAGGCTACGAGCAGTACTTC. It specifies CASSVAGTGYEQYF. The chain employs TRBV9 and TRBJ2-7; 8 bases map to TRBD1. Germline V gene sequence: CDR1 SGDLS, CDR2 YYNGEE. The CDR3 totals 14 residues. J was trimmed by 3 bases and V by 2 bases; bases with no gene match: 4.

The J gene is TRBJ2-2, the V gene TRBV30; D is unresolved. The CDR3 runs 17 residues. Trimming pared 3 bases from V and 2 bases from J, leaving 19 bases between. Germline lookup yields CDR1 GTSNPN and CDR2 SVGIG (reference sequence). The CDR3 is CAWRDFWRTVNTGELFF. In nucleotides, the CDR3 is TGTGCCTGGAGAGACTTTTGGCGGACGGTTAACACCGGGGAGCTGTTTTTT.

The CDR3 spells CASSQDIGGGAVSTYNEQFF. CDR3 coding DNA: TGCGCCAGCAGCCAAGATATTGGCGGGGGGGCCGTTTCGACCTACAATGAGCAGTTCTTC. V is TRBV23-1 and J is TRBJ2-1; 9 positions agree with TRBD2. TRBV23-1 is an ORF, with its function uncertain. The ends lost 6 bases at V and 2 bases at J; junction bases unmatched: 20. This CDR3 contains 20 residues.

The rearrangement links TRBV18 to TRBJ2-7; the match to TRBD1 covers 7 bases. The junction had 7 bases not matched to a gene; V was cut back by 6 bases and J by 5 bases. The CDR3 loop spans 13 amino acids. CDR1 KGHSH and CDR2 LQKENI come from the germline V gene. CDR3 nucleotides: TGTGCCAGCTCCATATCCCAGGGGGACGAGCAGTACTTC. It encodes CASSISQGDEQYF. Filled out from reference TRBV18 and TRBJ2-7, the complete variable domain reads NAGVMQNPRHLVRRRGQEARLRCSPMKGHSHVYWYRQLPEEGLKFMVYLQKENIIDESGMPKERFSAEFPKEGPSILRIQQVVRGDSAAYFCASSISQGDEQYFGPGTRLTVT.

V is TRBV19 and J is TRBJ2-1, with D perhaps TRBD2 (6 bases). CDR3 length: 15 residues. The V end lost 5 bases, the J end lost 9 bases, and 20 bases lay between the germline ends. Germline values: CDR1 LNHDA, CDR2 SQIVND (reference sequence). The CDR3 is CASSPDELLAGEQFF. The DNA for the CDR3 is TGTGCCAGTAGTCCCGACGAGCTACTAGCAGGTGAGCAGTTCTTC.

The chain couples TRBV14 to TRBJ2-3; D ambiguous. The CDR3 sequence is 12 residues long. V dropped 1 base and J dropped 4 bases, with 3 bases sitting between them. From germline, CDR1 is SGHDN and CDR2 FVKESK. The CDR3 region is CASSQVSDTQYF. The CDR3 nucleotides are TGTGCCAGCAGCCAAGTTTCAGATACGCAGTATTTT.

The V call is TRBV14, the J call TRBJ2-1, with D maybe TRBD2 (5 bases). The CDR3 loop spans 19 amino acids. Germline CDR1 SGHDN, CDR2 FVKESK. V shed 5 bases and J shed 2 bases, with 25 bases lying between them. CDR3 sequence (DNA): TGTGCCAGCAGCTTACGGGGTACGAGGTCCCAGTTTACCTACAATGAGCAGTTCTTC. This encodes CASSLRGTRSQFTYNEQFF. The full variable domain, its missing parts supplied by reference TRBV14 and TRBJ2-1, is EAGVTQFPSHSVIEKGQTVTLRCDPISGHDNLYWYRRVMGKEIKFLLHFVKESKQDESGMPNNRFLAERTGGTYSTLKVQPAELEDSGVYFCASSLRGTRSQFTYNEQFFGPGTRLTVL.

This clone was picked up a small number of times. The J gene is TRBJ1-5, the V gene TRBV28; no definite D call. The germline V gene encodes CDR1 MDHEN and CDR2 SYDVKM. Trimming removed 7 bases at V and 2 bases at J, with 9 bases between. The CDR3 runs 13 residues. This CDR3 is CASIEEGNQPQHF. The CDR3 DNA follows: TGTGCCAGCATCGAGGAGGGCAATCAGCCCCAGCATTTT.

V is TRBV5-1 and J is TRBJ1-1; D is uncertain. The CDR3 totals 14 residues. Trimming shortened V by 6 bases and J by 2 bases, and 14 bases separated the two germline ends. Germline V CDR1 and CDR2: SGHRS, YFSETQ. The CDR3 protein is CASKGWVDNTEAFF. The CDR3 DNA is TGCGCCAGCAAAGGGTGGGTTGATAACACTGAAGCTTTCTTT.

V usage is TRBV2 and J usage is TRBJ2-7; 8 bases map to TRBD2. V was pared by 2 bases and J by 4 bases, with 16 bases of the junction left unmatched. The CDR3 extends over 18 amino acids. From germline, CDR1 is SNHLY and CDR2 FYNNEI. The CDR3 sequence is CASSERRGWGLAGYEQYF. CDR3 coding DNA: TGTGCCAGCAGTGAACGGCGCGGTTGGGGGTTAGCGGGGTACGAGCAGTACTTC.

This clone occurred a few times. V and J are TRBV19 and TRBJ2-1; 11 positions match TRBD2. The germline gives CDR1 LNHDA, CDR2 SQIVND (reference sequence). The CDR3 totals 15 residues. Trimming cost V 6 bases and J 4 bases; bases outside gene matches: 5. The CDR3 is CASRVTSGSYNEQFF. As DNA, the CDR3 is TGTGCCAGTAGAGTAACTAGCGGGAGTTACAATGAGCAGTTCTTC.

This rearrangement joins TRBV5-1 to TRBJ1-1; D remains unclear. The CDR3 is made up of 15 amino acids. The V gene lost 0 bases and the J gene lost 4 bases, with 13 bases spanning the gap. Germline CDR1 SGHRS, CDR2 YFSETQ. For the CDR3, the DNA is TGCGCCAGCAGCTTGGACGGACCCCTGGGCACTGAAGCTTTCTTT. The encoded protein is CASSLDGPLGTEAFF.

This clone has only a few counts. The J gene is TRBJ2-7, the V gene TRBV23-1; 7 bases fit TRBD2. TRBV23-1 is annotated as an ORF whose role is uncertain. Losses at the gene ends were 7 bases for V and 4 bases for J; bases not matched to a gene: 13. The length of the CDR3 is 15 residues. The CDR3 protein is CASTRQVTSTYEQYF. CDR3 bases: TGCGCCAGCACGCGCCAAGTGACTAGCACTTACGAGCAGTACTTC.

This clone was seen a handful of times. V gene TRBV11-3 combines with J gene TRBJ2-7; the D gene is possibly TRBD2 (6 bases). There are 16 residues in the CDR3. The V and J ends lost 3 bases and 6 bases respectively, with 21 bases between them. Germline lookup yields CDR1 SGHNT and CDR2 YENEEA. This CDR3 reads CASSLGLPWDSGEQYF. In DNA form, the CDR3 reads TGTGCCAGCAGCTTGGGCCTCCCGTGGGACTCCGGCGAGCAGTACTTC.

The chain joins TRBV5-1 to TRBJ1-5; TRBD1 is a possible D gene (5 bases). Germline lookup yields CDR1 SGHRS and CDR2 YFSETQ. Trimming cost V 5 bases and J 7 bases, with 16 bases left between them. The CDR3 is 14 residues long. CDR3 bases: TGCGCCAGCAGTACCGGGACCTTGGGACAGCCCCAGCATTTT. The encoded protein is CASSTGTLGQPQHF.